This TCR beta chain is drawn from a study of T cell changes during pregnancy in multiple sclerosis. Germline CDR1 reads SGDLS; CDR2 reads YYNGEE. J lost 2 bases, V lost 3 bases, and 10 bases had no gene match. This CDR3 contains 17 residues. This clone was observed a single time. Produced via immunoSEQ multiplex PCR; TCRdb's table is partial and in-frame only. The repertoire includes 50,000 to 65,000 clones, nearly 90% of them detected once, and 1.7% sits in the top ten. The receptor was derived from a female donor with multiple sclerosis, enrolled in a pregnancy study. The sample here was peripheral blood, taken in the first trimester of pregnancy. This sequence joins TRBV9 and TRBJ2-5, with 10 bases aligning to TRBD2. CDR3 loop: CASSARTSGQSQETQYF. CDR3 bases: TGTGCCAGCAGCGCTCGGACTAGCGGACAATCTCAAGAGACCCAGTACTTC. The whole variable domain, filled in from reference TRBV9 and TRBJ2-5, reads DSGVTQTPKHLITATGQRVTLRCSPRSGDLSVYWYQQSLDQGLQFLIQYYNGEERAKGNILERFSAQQFPDLHSELNLSSLELGDSALYFCASSARTSGQSQETQYFGPGTRLLVL.